The 32 T cell receptor beta chains listed next were all sequenced from one sample in a study of OX40 agonist ivuxolimab in advanced cancers. Profiling relied on immunoSEQ multiplex PCR, and the TCRdb table lists in-frame clones only, not all of them. The repertoire has roughly 46,000 clones, roughly 85% of them found once; the top ten carry 56%. Here the sequenced sample was CD4+ or CD8+ T cells sorted from blood, taken in a trial of the OX40 agonist ivuxolimab. These receptors all come from an adult with an advanced solid tumor such as melanoma, head and neck, liver or kidney cancer.

The chain carries TRBV29-1 and TRBJ1-5, with a possible D match to TRBD1 (5 bases). V was clipped by 5 bases and J by 4 bases, with 9 bases between them. Germline V CDR1 and CDR2: SQVTM, ANQGSEA. The CDR3 sequence is 12 residues long. The DNA for the CDR3 is TGCAGCGTTCGGCAGGGTAATCAGCCCCAGCATTTT. Residues: CSVRQGNQPQHF.

This clone was counted between two and nine times. The chain is built from TRBV28 and TRBJ1-2; D gene unclear. The germline V gene has CDR1 MDHEN and CDR2 SYDVKM. V was shortened by 6 bases and J by 7 bases, with 21 bases between the two germline ends. The CDR3 is 15 residues long. CDR3 in amino acids: CASSKRATLSGGYTF. CDR3 coding DNA: TGTGCCAGCAGCAAAAGGGCGACCCTCTCAGGTGGCTACACCTTC.

The chain joins TRBV19 to TRBJ2-3, with D unresolved. With 3 bases removed from V and 0 bases from J, the gap between germline ends came to 13 bases. Germline V gene sequence: CDR1 LNHDA, CDR2 SQIVND (reference sequence). The CDR3 length is 16 residues. The CDR3 sequence is CASSITRQTSTDTQYF. CDR3 sequence (DNA): TGTGCCAGTAGTATCACGCGGCAGACTAGCACAGATACGCAGTATTTT. Variable domain in full (rest from reference TRBV19 and TRBJ2-3): DGGITQSPKYLFRKEGQNVTLSCEQNLNHDAMYWYRQDPGQGLRLIYYSQIVNDFQKGDIAEGYSVSREKKESFPLTVTSAQKNPTAFYLCASSITRQTSTDTQYFGPGTRLTVL.

J is TRBJ2-1 and V is TRBV5-8; D call uncertain. The CDR3 covers 13 residues. In germline, CDR1 is SGHTS, CDR2 YDEGEE. Deletions cut 2 bases from V and 3 bases from J, with 6 bases between. In DNA form, the CDR3 reads TGTGCCAGCAGCTTACAGCTCTACAATGAGCAGTTCTTC. Encoded protein: CASSLQLYNEQFF.

The gene calls are TRBV9 and TRBJ1-3; D might be TRBD1 (6 bases). The CDR3 consists of 16 residues. From germline, CDR1 is SGDLS and CDR2 YYNGEE. V lost 0 bases to trimming and J lost 0 bases, with 10 bases between them. DNA of the CDR3: TGTGCCAGCAGCGTAGGGGACACCACCTCTGGAAACACCATATATTTT. It specifies CASSVGDTTSGNTIYF. The full variable domain, in which reference TRBV9 and TRBJ1-3 provide the parts outside the CDR3, is DSGVTQTPKHLITATGQRVTLRCSPRSGDLSVYWYQQSLDQGLQFLIQYYNGEERAKGNILERFSAQQFPDLHSELNLSSLELGDSALYFCASSVGDTTSGNTIYFGEGSWLTVV.

The rearrangement links TRBV4-1 to TRBJ2-4; D is unclear. Germline lookup yields CDR1 MGHRA and CDR2 YSYEKL. The V end lost 4 bases, the J end lost 7 bases, and 14 bases lay between the germline ends. This CDR3 has 14 residues. Here the CDR3 DNA reads TGCGCCAGCAGCCCCGCGAAAGGCCACAACATTCAGTACTTC. Protein: CASSPAKGHNIQYF.

The count of this clone is one. The V call is TRBV28, the J call TRBJ2-1, with 7 bases fitting TRBD2. The junction had 19 bases not matched to a gene; V was cut back by 6 bases and J by 8 bases. Germline CDR1 is MDHEN and CDR2 is SYDVKM. CDR3 length: 17 residues. The CDR3 DNA follows: TGTGCCAGCAGAAAACCTCTCTTCGGCGTTGGGGGGGATGAGCAGTTCTTC. It codes for CASRKPLFGVGGDEQFF.

The chain links TRBV9 to TRBJ1-1; D gene unclear. The CDR3 covers 14 residues. Trimming pared 2 bases from V and 1 base from J, leaving 9 bases between. The V gene's germline CDR1 is SGDLS and CDR2 YYNGEE. The CDR3: CASSVGQQNTEAFF. The CDR3 bases are TGTGCCAGCAGCGTTGGGCAGCAGAACACTGAAGCTTTCTTT.

This chain connects TRBV19 to TRBJ2-7; perhaps D is TRBD1 or TRBD2 (5 bases each). Germline CDR1 LNHDA, CDR2 SQIVND (reference sequence). The CDR3 runs to 13 residues. V was shortened by 6 bases and J by 5 bases, with 14 bases between the two germline ends. For the CDR3, the DNA is TGTGCCAGTAGGACCGGGACGGGGAACGAGCAGTACTTC. Its protein is CASRTGTGNEQYF.

The genes are TRBV19 and TRBJ2-7, with 7 nucleotides matching TRBD1. J was trimmed by 10 bases and V by 1 base; bases with no gene match: 4. The CDR3 is made up of 12 amino acids. The V gene's germline CDR1 is LNHDA and CDR2 SQIVND (reference sequence). CDR3 in DNA: TGTGCCAGTAGTATAGGTGGGACAGAACAGTACTTC. Its protein is CASSIGGTEQYF.

J is TRBJ2-5 and V is TRBV13, with D tentatively TRBD1 or TRBD2 (5 bases each). CDR1 PRHDT and CDR2 FYEKMQ come from the germline V gene (reference sequence). With 0 bases removed from V and 3 bases from J, the gap between germline ends came to 17 bases. The CDR3 contains 17 residues. The CDR3 sequence is CASSLGSTGLAKETQYF. The DNA of the CDR3 is TGTGCCAGCAGCTTAGGCTCGACGGGGCTGGCAAAAGAGACCCAGTACTTC.

The chain employs TRBV18 and TRBJ1-6, with D unclear. The CDR3 sequence is 13 residues long. Germline V gene sequence: CDR1 KGHSH, CDR2 LQKENI. V shed 2 bases and J shed 9 bases, with 8 bases lying between them. The CDR3 coding sequence is TGTGCCAGCTCACCAGGAGGGTCTTCACCCCTCCACTTT. Its translation: CASSPGGSSPLHF.

This chain joins TRBV4-1 and TRBJ1-4; tentative D call: TRBD1 (6 bases). Trimming removed 4 bases from V and 4 bases from J, with 13 bases in between. Germline-derived CDR1 and CDR2 are MGHRA and YSYEKL. The CDR3 is 15 amino acids. DNA of the CDR3: TGCGCCAGCAGCCTAAGGACAGACAATAATGAAAAACTGTTTTTT. Translating gives CASSLRTDNNEKLFF.

The V gene is TRBV9, the J gene TRBJ2-2, with 12 bases identical to TRBD2. The CDR3 length is 18 residues. Germline V CDR1 and CDR2: SGDLS, YYNGEE. J lost 8 bases, V lost 0 bases, and 11 bases had no gene match. Here the CDR3 DNA reads TGTGCCAGCAGCGTAGGACTAGCGGGAGAACTGAAGGCGGGGGAGCTGTTTTTT. It specifies CASSVGLAGELKAGELFF.

The J gene is TRBJ2-3, the V gene TRBV19, with D perhaps TRBD2 (6 bases). Germline values: CDR1 LNHDA, CDR2 SQIVND (reference sequence). Trimming removed 3 bases at V and 2 bases at J, with 12 bases between. This CDR3 region has 15 residues. CDR3 bases: TGTGCCAGTAGTATGGACTACAGGAACACAGATACGCAGTATTTT. Translation: CASSMDYRNTDTQYF.

This clone was recorded a few times. The chain carries TRBV19 and TRBJ2-5; no clear D. The length of the CDR3 is 13 residues. V lost 4 bases and J lost 2, with 8 bases in between. CDR1 and CDR2 (germline): LNHDA, SQIVND (reference sequence). The CDR3 bases are TGTGCCAGTAGTAGGGCAACGCAAGAGACCCAGTACTTC. This sequence encodes CASSRATQETQYF.

On this clone: Other DNA sequences in this sample translate to the same CDR3. The genes are TRBV5-1 and TRBJ1-1; no clear D. The germline V gene encodes CDR1 SGHRS and CDR2 YFSETQ. CDR3 length: 13 residues. Trimming removed 2 bases from V and 1 base from J, with 6 bases in between. The DNA of the CDR3 is TGCGCCAGCAGCTTAGGTGGGAACACTGAAGCTTTCTTT. It yields the protein CASSLGGNTEAFF.

The gene calls are TRBV7-9 and TRBJ1-5; 10 bases agree with TRBD1. The V and J ends lost 4 bases and 3 bases, in that order; junction bases with no gene match: 6. Germline V gene sequence: CDR1 SEHNR, CDR2 FQNEAQ (reference sequence). CDR3 length: 16 residues. CDR3 bases: TGTGCCAGCAGCTCGTCGGACAGGGGGGTCAATCAGCCCCAGCATTTT. Residues: CASSSSDRGVNQPQHF. Drawing the rest from reference TRBV7-9 and TRBJ1-5, the complete variable domain is DTGVSQNPRHKITKRGQNVTFRCDPISEHNRLYWYRQTLGQGPEFLTYFQNEAQLEKSRLLSDRFSAERPKGSFSTLEIQRTEQGDSAMYLCASSSSDRGVNQPQHFGDGTRLSIL.

The chain recombines TRBV7-3 with TRBJ2-3, with 12 bases that match TRBD1. Germline loops: CDR1 SGHTA, CDR2 FQGTGA. There are 16 residues in the CDR3. Trimming removed 1 base from V and 5 bases from J; junction bases left unmatched: 4. For the CDR3, the DNA is TGTGCCAGCAGCTTAATGGGACAGGGGGCCGGAGATACGCAGTATTTT. It specifies CASSLMGQGAGDTQYF. The whole variable domain, remainder taken from reference TRBV7-3 and TRBJ2-3, is GAGVSQTPSNKVTEKGKYVELRCDPISGHTALYWYRQSLGQGPEFLIYFQGTGAADDSGLPNDRFFAVRPEGSVSTLKIQRTERGDSAVYLCASSLMGQGAGDTQYFGPGTRLTVL.

The V gene is TRBV7-8, the J gene TRBJ1-5; 7 bases map to TRBD1. This CDR3 region has 15 residues. After removal of 1 base from V and 4 bases from J, the junction contained 4 bases not matched to a gene. The germline CDR1 and CDR2 sequences are SGHVS and FQNEAQ. The CDR3 DNA follows: TGTGCCAGCAGCTTAGAGACAGGGATGAATCAGCCCCAGCATTTT. Protein sequence: CASSLETGMNQPQHF.

The rearrangement uses TRBV13 and TRBJ2-5; 12 nucleotides line up with TRBD2. V lost 3 bases to trimming and J lost 0 bases; unmatched junction nucleotides: 8. The CDR3 runs to 18 residues. Germline V lookup: CDR1 PRHDT, CDR2 FYEKMQ (reference sequence). The CDR3 DNA sequence: TGTGCCAGCAGCTTTCAGACTAGCGGGAGAACGAACCAAGAGACCCAGTACTTC. Amino acid sequence: CASSFQTSGRTNQETQYF.

This clone was detected once. This chain links TRBV27 with TRBJ2-7; D gene ambiguous. The germline V and J ends were trimmed by 5 bases and 5 bases, with 16 bases remaining between them. This CDR3 is built from 14 residues. The germline V gene encodes CDR1 MNHEY and CDR2 SMNVEV (reference sequence). DNA for the CDR3: TGTGCCAGCAGTCCCTTGGGCCAATCCCACGAGCAGTACTTC. It translates to CASSPLGQSHEQYF.

V and J are TRBV2 and TRBJ2-3; no reliable D call. The V and J ends lost 7 bases and 0 bases respectively, with 11 bases between them. Per the germline V gene, CDR1 is SNHLY and CDR2 is FYNNEI. The CDR3 totals 14 residues. For the CDR3, the DNA is TGTGCCAGCACCCCGCATTCTAGCACAGATACGCAGTATTTT. It specifies CASTPHSSTDTQYF.

This clone has only one observation. The chain combines TRBV18 with TRBJ1-5; D is perhaps TRBD1 (5 bases). Germline CDR1 KGHSH, CDR2 LQKENI. CDR3 size: 13 residues. Trimming shortened V by 4 bases and J by 3 bases, and 7 bases separated the two germline ends. This CDR3 reads CASSRDVNQPQHF. CDR3 in DNA: TGTGCCAGCTCACGGGACGTCAATCAGCCCCAGCATTTT.

V and J are TRBV15 and TRBJ2-7; 9 bases map to TRBD1. V trimming: 4 bases; J trimming: 6 bases; junction bases outside the gene matches: 10. Germline V gene sequence: CDR1 LNHNV, CDR2 YYDKDF (reference sequence). The length of the CDR3 is 15 residues. The CDR3 DNA reads as TGTGCCACCAGCACCCGGGGACAGGGTTTTGGCGAGCAGTACTTC. This sequence encodes CATSTRGQGFGEQYF.

This sequence joins TRBV27 and TRBJ1-2, with TRBD1 as a possible D gene (6 bases). CDR3 length: 14 amino acids. Germline loops: CDR1 MNHEY, CDR2 SMNVEV (reference sequence). Trimming shortened V by 4 bases and J by 2 bases, and 11 bases separated the two germline ends. Here the CDR3 DNA reads TGTGCCAGCAGTTCCGGGGGGGCGAACTATGGCTACACCTTC. Translating gives CASSSGGANYGYTF.

This clone came up a few times. The rearrangement links TRBV4-1 to TRBJ2-7, with 7 bases identical to TRBD1. Germline-derived CDR1 and CDR2 are MGHRA and YSYEKL. V dropped 5 bases and J dropped 3; count of bases not matched to a gene: 13. This CDR3 contains 16 residues. CDR3 sequence (DNA): TGCGCCAGCAGCGTTACCACCACAGGGGTCGGCTACGAGCAGTACTTC. It yields the protein CASSVTTTGVGYEQYF.

This clone was observed once. This sequence joins TRBV5-1 and TRBJ2-3, with D perhaps TRBD1 (5 bases). The CDR3 extends over 14 amino acids. The germline V gene has CDR1 SGHRS and CDR2 YFSETQ. V lost 2 bases and J lost 2, with 9 bases in between. CDR3 region: CASSFGRVTDTQYF. DNA for the CDR3: TGCGCCAGCAGCTTTGGCAGGGTCACAGATACGCAGTATTTT.

The chain uses TRBV6-6 and TRBJ1-3, with D possibly TRBD1 on 5 matching bases. Per germline, CDR1 MNHNY and CDR2 SVGAGI (reference sequence). The V gene lost 6 bases and the J gene lost 4 bases, with 19 bases spanning the gap. This CDR3 is 16 amino acids long. CDR3 DNA: TGTGCCAGCAGAGATAATCGGGGGGTCCGGGGAAACACCATATATTTT. This encodes CASRDNRGVRGNTIYF.

The chain has TRBV7-9 and TRBJ1-1; the D gene is possibly TRBD1 (6 bases). Germline CDR1 SEHNR, CDR2 FQNEAQ (reference sequence). V lost 2 bases, J lost 4 bases, and 14 bases lay in between. The CDR3 sequence is 15 residues long. The CDR3 is CASSLLHGGGTEAFF. CDR3 sequence (DNA): TGTGCCAGCAGCTTACTACATGGGGGCGGCACTGAAGCTTTCTTT.

The chain uses TRBV9 and TRBJ1-1; the match to TRBD1 covers 10 bases. Germline values: CDR1 SGDLS, CDR2 YYNGEE. The CDR3 sequence is 14 residues long. The ends lost 2 bases at V and 3 bases at J; junction bases unmatched: 1. The CDR3 spells CASSVGTGDTEAFF. CDR3 bases: TGTGCCAGCAGCGTCGGGACAGGGGACACTGAAGCTTTCTTT.

V and J are TRBV12-1 and TRBJ2-6; the table's D call TRBD1 went unverified against the DNA. TRBV12-1 is recorded as a pseudogene. The CDR3 contains 16 residues. The CDR3 DNA reads as TGTGCCAGCAGTGTGGCTGGGGCCGCTGGGGCCAACGTCCTGACTTTC. Translated: CASSVAGAAGANVLTF.